One T cell receptor (beta chain) is described in this entry. Its antigen is currently unknown. Produced via immunoSEQ multiplex PCR; TCRdb's table is partial and in-frame only. The sample lists under 85,000 clones; 80% to 85% were seen once. This specimen belongs to a study of OX40 agonist ivuxolimab in advanced cancers. In the study overall: Of mixed ages from about 23 to 79 and averaging approximately 60 years, the group was 65% to 85% male.

The V gene lost 5 bases and the J gene lost 7 bases, with 14 bases spanning the gap. The CDR3 spans 14 residues. CDR1 is SGHTA, CDR2 FQGNSA, per germline. Whole-study results and caveats: At doses 0.1 to 3.0 mg/kg, CD4+ and CD8+ clones expanded.

The source of this sequence is an adult with an advanced solid tumor such as melanoma, head and neck, liver or kidney cancer. V and J are TRBV7-2 and TRBJ2-2, with unresolved D. The specimen comprised CD4+ or CD8+ T cells sorted from blood, sampled in a trial of the OX40 agonist ivuxolimab. The DNA of the CDR3 is TGTGCCAGCAGCCCAGACGGTTTTGGCGGGGAGCTGTTTTTT. Amino acids: CASSPDGFGGELFF. The entire variable domain, with the rest obtained from reference TRBV7-2 and TRBJ2-2, is as follows: GAGVSQSPSNKVTEKGKDVELRCDPISGHTALYWYRQSLGQGLEFLIYFQGNSAPDKSGLPSDRFSAERTGGSVSTLTIQRTQQEDSAVYLCASSPDGFGGELFFGEGSRLTVL.